The TCR beta chain described here comes from a study of cytomegalovirus exposure and HLA in healthy donors (TCRdb year 2017). At the level of the whole study: In an earlier analysis of some 550 of the donors, about 260 Gb of sequence data and 90 million to 130 million unique TCR beta sequences from about 190 million T cells were reported. All discovery cohort repertoires had been generated using a single sequencing platform. The study was designed to test whether signatures of past pathogen exposure could be identified by cataloging public T cell receptors. Typing coverage varied by locus: roughly 620-640 donors for A, B, C, DRB1 and DQB1; about 520 for DQA1; more than 600 for DPA1; more than 450 for DPB1. Donor age, sex, ethnicity and CMV serostatus were compiled together with the repertoire data. A later analysis re-examined previously published TCR beta repertoires from roughly 650 donors and added high-resolution HLA genotyping to investigate patterns of TCR occurrence. Class I and class II HLA loci were covered by the typing at four-digit resolution. In the later analysis, no new phenotypic data were used to find candidate immune exposures; instead, reliance was placed on TCR beta sequences and their occurrence across donors. Along with the roughly 700-subject first cohort, a separate validation cohort of more than 90 different subjects was used. To decide whether each TCR beta V gene segment behaved as functional or pseudogenic, an earlier analysis of some 600 of the donors relied on high-throughput TCR beta sequencing. Four to six DR-DQ haplotypes were handled as single units for association and clustering, since linkage in the cohort was strong. To predict cytomegalovirus infection status, the study brought together high-throughput TCR immunosequencing, statistical association of individual TCRs with disease status, and machine learning. The study profiled the T cell repertoires of 500 to 800 subjects by immunosequencing and related them to cytomegalovirus serostatus. Of the roughly 400 genotyped donors, 75% to 85% were placed in the genetic ancestry cluster associated with self-reported Caucasian donors. Among 398 genotyped donors of the cohort, an average of roughly 230,000 unique TCR beta nucleotide sequences was sequenced per donor, of which approximately 18% were non-productive. An early release covering some 640 HLA-typed donors comprised about 310 gigabases of sequencing data and around 80 million unique TCR sequences. A later genetic analysis used genome-wide SNP genotypes for about three fifths of the 666 donors, treating that subset as a discovery cohort.

The cohort consisted of 650 to 700 healthy bone marrow donors. All cohort members were sampled while nominally healthy, although unrecorded immune exposures were likely present. The donor tested CMV seropositive and was one of the 289 seropositive cohort members. Each donor provided a peripheral blood sample, and peripheral blood mononuclear cells were used for TCR beta sequencing. The Qiagen DNeasy Blood Extraction Kit was used to extract genomic DNA from the blood cell samples. This clone was picked up one time. What antigen it recognizes has not been identified. Base quality data are lacking; no much larger clone is found one base away. Library creation used the immunoSEQ multiplex PCR assay. For the multiplex PCR, a mixture combining 60 forward primers for TCR Vbeta segments and 13 reverse primers for TCR Jbeta segments was used. A multiplex PCR assay on genomic DNA amplified the CDR3 region of rearranged TCR beta genes. The amplified TCR beta libraries were sequenced on the Illumina HiSeq System as 87-base-pair reads. Under the source paper's analysis protocol: In a later analysis, tens of millions of unique TCR beta chains were counted across the 666 repertoires, and roughly 11 million of these chains were shared by at least two donors. To remove PCR and sequencing errors, raw reads were error-corrected and collapsed into unique sequences using a nearest-neighbor algorithm that merged closely related sequences. To assign V, D and J gene segments, CDR3 sequences were aligned to IMGT reference sequences. For a sequence to be retained, a match of at least six nucleotides to both a V gene segment and a J gene segment was required. A rearrangement counted as productive if the CDR3 had no stop codons and remained in frame with V and J, and every other rearrangement counted as non-productive. CDR3 was defined according to IMGT convention as the region running from the second conserved V-encoded cysteine to the conserved J-encoded phenylalanine. In an earlier analysis of 550 to 650 of the donors, sequences lacking an unambiguous match to a single V gene segment were excluded. In an earlier analysis of roughly 600 of the donors, a V segment was called functional when productive rearrangements were above 56.7%, and segregating when the standard deviation between donors exceeded 5%. A statistical classification framework was developed to diagnose cytomegalovirus status using the catalog of TCR beta chain sequences. V and J gene assignment, in a later analysis, came from comparing TCR nucleotide sequences with IMGT/GENE-DB human TR gene sequences. A later analysis assigned CDR3 sequences and most-parsimonious VDJ recombination scenarios with the TCRdist pipeline. A later analysis defined each TCR beta chain by its CDR3 amino acid sequence plus V-gene family, and excluded reads lacking a unique V-gene family. A later analysis removed 450 to 600 highly shared, low-generation-probability nucleotide sequences to deal with suspected cross-contamination and a sequencing artifact. In a later analysis, a clonal expansion index was calculated for each public chain from normalized within-repertoire ranks of inferred template counts. Generation probabilities in a later analysis came from a VDJ recombination model fitted to out-of-frame rearrangements, and those results were checked against IGoR. In a later analysis, TCR-TCR, TCR-HLA and TCR-CMV co-occurrence was scored with hypergeometric tests, and a repertoire-size bias correction was applied to TCR pairs. In a later analysis, false discovery rates were estimated by permuting HLA or CMV assignments 20 times. In a later analysis, co-occurring TCRs were grouped using DBSCAN, and TCRdist sequence similarity was added for clustering within HLA-allele-positive subsets. Repertoires with fewer than 30,000 or more than 120,000 public chains were left out of co-occurrence clustering, as were four to six repertoires with anomalous nucleotide sharing. TCRdb mirrors the immuneACCESS table, restricted to in-frame sequences. Some clones are absent from its copies; in checked studies, under half trace to an unresolved V gene, and the reason for the others is unknown. V and J calls and clone size are as listed in that table; D and trimming were resolved from the DNA. This sample is represented by fewer than 200,000 clones; roughly 80% of them were singletons. The top ten clonotypes cover about 7.7% of the sample.

Overall results and qualifications from the work: A further reported finding was that TCR beta sequences accurately predicted the HLA-A and HLA-B alleles for most subjects in the first cohort. The study listed 150 to 200 TCR beta chains as associated with cytomegalovirus. Roughly uniform sequencing depth across donors was assumed in presence/absence analyses, although this assumption may not hold. The sequencing pipeline was judged likely to have produced a cluster of highly shared sequence variants as a technical artifact. In vitro tests confirmed that a few of the cytomegalovirus-associated TCR beta chains recognize cytomegalovirus antigens. A later genetic analysis associated a missense DCLRE1C variant with V-gene and J-gene trimming of TCR beta chains, and an independent cohort replicated the association. Because counts were too low, under 20 rarely observed V segments, including chromosome 9 orphons, were left out of the earlier analysis of 587 of the donors. Correlated functional status among segregating V segments might reflect linkage disequilibrium, but an unknown experimental factor could not be ruled out. In a later analysis, HLA-associated TCR beta chains showed more clonal expansion and lower generation probabilities than non-associated chains that were equally common. The classifier was reported to diagnose cytomegalovirus status with high specificity and sensitivity in both the original cohort and the validation cohort. Because HLA typing was missing for some donors at each locus, association tests included only the typed subset. Specific HLA alleles were associated with 16,951 TCR beta sequences at a false discovery rate of 0.05 in a later analysis. For the cohort, immune exposure information was limited to CMV serostatus. Across donors, most TCR sequences were observed very rarely, whereas some public TCRs were present in many individuals. The authors suggested that the approach could potentially be generalized to other disease states and immunological phenotypes. In a later analysis, most CMV-associated TCR beta chains were found to appear HLA-restricted, with HLA associations seemingly driven largely by CMV exposure. Several of the top co-occurrence clusters appeared to be linked to parvovirus B19, influenza, CMV and Epstein-Barr virus, according to a later analysis. In a later analysis, the rate of TCR association differed among HLA loci, with DRB1 alleles having the most associated TCRs and HLA-C alleles having the fewest. Only TCR beta chains were sequenced in this cohort, and the absence of alpha or paired-chain data limited detectable features. In an earlier analysis of a few hundred of the donors, most TCR beta V segments were observed in productive rearrangements about 90% or about 30% of the time, broadly matching IMGT annotations. When HLA alleles, especially DR and DQ, strongly co-occurred, TCR associations were difficult to assign to individual alleles. According to a later genetic analysis, donors in an Asian-associated ancestry cluster had fewer N-insertions in productive TCRs than the roughly 660-donor mean.

Sample: PBMCs. The source of this sequence is a woman aged 25 to 39 in good health and CMV-seropositive.

DNA sequence: TGCAGTGCTGGGACTGGCTACGAGCAGTACTTC. The encoded protein is CSAGTGYEQYF. The chain is made from TRBV20-1 and TRBJ2-7; tentative D gene TRBD2, with 6 bases matching. The CDR3 starts with the cysteine, ends with the phenylalanine, and has 11 residues. The retained sequence is limited to the CDR3, 33 bases, with the frame set at the first base. From a lookup of the germline V gene (reference sequence), CDR1 and CDR2 are DFQATT and SNEGSKA. The V and J ends are trimmed by 5 bases and 3 bases, leaving 8 bases between them.